Listed below are T cell receptor beta chains from one sample, sequenced in a study of cytomegalovirus exposure and HLA in healthy donors. The protocol was immunoSEQ multiplex PCR, while the TCRdb copy is restricted to in-frame clones and leaves out a portion. Its table records approximately 37,000 clones. The sequenced sample was PBMCs. The origin of the receptors is a middle-aged man in good health and CMV-seropositive. The CDR3 runs from the conserved cysteine through the conserved F or W. The order of the fields is V gene, J gene, D gene, CDR3 protein, CDR3 DNA. D genes are given only for firm matches.

TRBV4-1	TRBJ2-7	TRBD2	CASSQEGAGGRYEQYF	TGCGCCAGCAGCCAAGAGGGAGCGGGAGGCCGTTACGAGCAGTACTTC
TRBV7-3	TRBJ1-1	TRBD1	CASSSRTGGDTEAFF	TGTGCCAGCAGCTCCCGGACAGGGGGTGACACTGAAGCTTTCTTT
TRBV6-5	TRBJ2-7	TRBD1	CASSPGQGGRYEQYF	TGTGCCAGCAGCCCTGGACAGGGTGGTCGGTACGAGCAGTACTTC
TRBV5-1	TRBJ2-2	TRBD2	CASSKRTSGNTGELFF	TGCGCCAGCAGCAAAAGGACTAGCGGCAACACCGGGGAGCTGTTTTTT
TRBV18	TRBJ2-7	TRBD2	CASSPLGQRERGGEQYF	TGTGCCAGCTCACCATTGGGGCAGCGGGAGAGAGGAGGCGAGCAGTACTTC
TRBV25-1	TRBJ2-5	TRBD2	CASSEQRERDETQYF	TGTGCCAGCAGTGAGCAGCGGGAACGGGATGAGACCCAGTACTTC
TRBV7-9	TRBJ2-2	TRBD2	CASSAPRLAEAGELFF	TGTGCCAGCAGCGCTCCCCGACTAGCGGAGGCCGGGGAGCTGTTTTTT
TRBV9	TRBJ2-4	NA	CASSVEGGGNIQYF	TGTGCCAGCAGCGTAGAGGGGGGAGGGAACATTCAGTACTTC
TRBV14	TRBJ2-7	NA	CASSQENRNYEQYF	TGTGCCAGCAGCCAAGAGAACAGAAACTACGAGCAGTACTTC
TRBV9	TRBJ2-3	TRBD2	CASRGTSGSDTQYF	TGTGCCAGCAGGGGGACTAGCGGGAGTGATACGCAGTATTTT
TRBV27	TRBJ2-5	TRBD2	CASSSRPLAGGRETQYF	TGTGCCAGCAGTTCCCGGCCCCTAGCGGGAGGGCGGGAGACCCAGTACTTC
TRBV5-4	TRBJ2-2	TRBD1	CASSLRDRTGELFF	TGTGCCAGCAGCTTGAGGGACAGGACCGGGGAGCTGTTTTTT
TRBV29-1	TRBJ2-7	TRBD2	CSVTSEVTYEQYF	TGCAGCGTTACTAGCGAAGTGACCTACGAGCAGTACTTC
TRBV18	TRBJ2-5	NA	CASSPPARIQETQYF	TGTGCCAGCTCACCACCGGCGCGGATTCAAGAGACCCAGTACTTC
TRBV20-1	TRBJ2-5	NA	CSLSGRETQYF	TGCAGTTTAAGCGGCCGGGAGACCCAGTACTTC
TRBV5-6	TRBJ2-7	TRBD1	CASSLEDRGGEQYF	TGTGCCAGCAGCCTAGAGGACAGGGGGGGCGAGCAGTACTTC
TRBV30	TRBJ1-5	TRBD1	CAWSAGQGAGTYQPQHF	TGTGCCTGGAGTGCGGGCCAGGGGGCCGGAACTTATCAGCCCCAGCATTTT
TRBV14	TRBJ2-7	NA	CASSYSYEQYF	TGTGCCAGCAGTTACTCTTACGAGCAGTACTTC
TRBV25-1	TRBJ1-5	NA	CASSPTGRNQPQHF	TGTGCCAGCAGCCCGACAGGCCGCAATCAGCCCCAGCATTTT
TRBV27	TRBJ1-6	NA	CASYGLSSYNSPLHF	TGTGCCAGCTACGGGTTGAGCTCCTATAATTCACCCCTCCACTTT
TRBV2	TRBJ2-1	TRBD2	CASSEAPGLAGPNEQFF	TGTGCCAGCAGTGAAGCCCCGGGACTAGCGGGCCCCAATGAGCAGTTCTTC
TRBV27	TRBJ1-5	TRBD1	CASKGQGIANQPQHF	TGTGCCAGCAAAGGACAGGGAATAGCCAATCAGCCCCAGCATTTT
TRBV11-1	TRBJ2-1	TRBD2	CASSLPSGSVNEQFF	TGTGCCAGCAGCTTACCTAGCGGGAGTGTCAATGAGCAGTTCTTC
TRBV30	TRBJ1-6	TRBD1	CAWTGQGGTPLHF	TGTGCCTGGACCGGACAGGGCGGGACACCCCTCCACTTT
TRBV5-1	TRBJ2-1	TRBD2	CASSPISSGSSYNEQFF	TGCGCCAGCAGTCCCATATCCAGCGGGAGCTCCTACAATGAGCAGTTCTTC
TRBV9	TRBJ2-2	NA	CASSPTNTGELFF	TGTGCCAGCAGCCCCACGAACACCGGGGAGCTGTTTTTT
TRBV11-2	TRBJ2-7	TRBD2	CASSLEGLAIYEQYF	TGTGCCAGCAGCTTAGAGGGACTAGCGATCTACGAGCAGTACTTC
TRBV5-4	TRBJ2-5	TRBD2	CASSPQTSGGQETQYF	TGTGCCAGCAGCCCCCAGACTAGCGGGGGGCAAGAGACCCAGTACTTC
TRBV7-9	TRBJ1-2	NA	CASSPDYGYTF	TGTGCCAGCAGCCCTGACTATGGCTACACCTTC
TRBV7-8	TRBJ2-2	TRBD2	CASSSSSGYTGELFF	TGTGCCAGCAGCTCCTCTAGCGGATACACCGGGGAGCTGTTTTTT
TRBV30	TRBJ1-3	NA	CAWTQGNTIYF	TGTGCCTGGACCCAAGGAAACACCATATATTTT
TRBV7-2	TRBJ2-7	NA	CASSLKGGEQYF	TGTGCCAGCAGCTTAAAGGGGGGGGAGCAGTACTTC
TRBV13	TRBJ2-7	TRBD1	CASSDRGIMEQYF	TGTGCCAGCAGCGACAGGGGTATTATGGAGCAGTACTTC
TRBV19	TRBJ2-3	NA	CASSIGNRVDTQYF	TGTGCCAGTAGTATAGGAAACAGGGTTGATACGCAGTATTTT
TRBV7-2	TRBJ2-4	NA	CASSPRPGMNIQYF	TGTGCCAGCAGCCCCCGGCCAGGGATGAACATTCAGTACTTC
TRBV5-1	TRBJ2-3	NA	CASSDPTAARTDTQYF	TGCGCCAGCAGCGATCCGACAGCAGCCCGCACAGATACGCAGTATTTT
TRBV10-3	TRBJ2-3	TRBD2	CAISPSGREDTQYF	TGTGCCATCAGTCCTAGCGGGAGAGAAGATACGCAGTATTTT
TRBV29-1	TRBJ1-2	NA	CSGIDSTSWGYTF	TGCAGCGGCATCGACAGTACCTCATGGGGCTACACCTTC
TRBV16	TRBJ2-3	NA	CASSQSRERTDTQYF	TGTGCCAGCAGCCAAAGCCGGGAGAGAACAGATACGCAGTATTTT
TRBV11-3	TRBJ2-3	TRBD1	CASSMTGIRTDTQYF	TGTGCCAGCAGCATGACAGGGATCAGGACAGATACGCAGTATTTT
TRBV2	TRBJ2-7	TRBD1	CASSVGPTGTGNHEQYF	TGTGCCAGCAGTGTGGGGCCCACCGGGACAGGGAACCACGAGCAGTACTTC
TRBV7-3	TRBJ2-5	NA	CASSSRQAETQYF	TGTGCCAGCAGCTCCCGACAGGCGGAGACCCAGTACTTC
TRBV9	TRBJ2-1	TRBD2	CASSVEYLAGSYNEQFF	TGTGCCAGCAGCGTAGAGTATTTAGCGGGAAGCTACAATGAGCAGTTCTTC
TRBV7-8	TRBJ2-5	NA	CASSKLGETQYF	TGTGCCAGCAGCAAACTAGGCGAGACCCAGTACTTC
TRBV6-1	TRBJ1-2	NA	CASTEGHPGGGYTF	TGTGCCAGCACCGAAGGGCATCCCGGAGGCGGTTACACCTTC
TRBV12-5	TRBJ2-2	NA	CASGLGAGGGGELFF	TGTGCTAGTGGTTTGGGAGCCGGGGGTGGCGGGGAGCTGTTTTTT
TRBV25-1	TRBJ2-1	NA	CASRDSVQAWEQFF	TGTGCCAGCAGGGATTCAGTACAGGCCTGGGAGCAGTTCTTC
TRBV19	TRBJ2-5	TRBD2	CASSPRLAGGETQYF	TGTGCCAGTAGTCCCCGACTAGCGGGAGGGGAGACCCAGTACTTC
TRBV4-1	TRBJ2-5	NA	CASSQDIVRGGETQYF	TGCGCCAGCAGCCAAGATATCGTTCGGGGTGGAGAGACCCAGTACTTC
TRBV11-2	TRBJ2-7	NA	CASSLVPTGNRGEQYF	TGTGCCAGCAGCTTAGTTCCCACAGGGAATCGCGGCGAGCAGTACTTC
TRBV7-2	TRBJ2-7	TRBD1	CAGSPQGTGAAYEQYF	TGTGCCGGCAGCCCACAAGGGACAGGGGCGGCCTACGAGCAGTACTTC
TRBV18	TRBJ2-3	NA	CASSRGQSTDTQYF	TGTGCCAGCTCACGAGGACAGAGCACAGATACGCAGTATTTT
TRBV4-1	TRBJ1-2	NA	CASSPAGIRNGYTF	TGCGCCAGCAGCCCCGCAGGGATTAGGAATGGCTACACCTTC